The clone carrying this T cell receptor (beta chain) appeared many times. Germline assignment: CDR1 KGHSH and CDR2 LQKENI. The CDR3 is 14 amino acids. The ends were cut back, 6 bases at V and 0 bases at J, with 9 bases in the middle. Authors of the study amplified TCR beta CDR3 regions from RNA transcripts. HTBI primers were employed in a first-round RT-PCR of the TCR CDR3. TCRdb called the multiplex PCR reads again in MiXCR, with one record for every CDR3 protein. The sample yields 250,000 or so distinct CDR3 sequences, nearly 15% seen once. The data originate from a study of T cells in Graves' hyperthyroidism and ophthalmopathy.

The material sequenced was blood. This sequence joins TRBV18 and TRBJ2-1; no clear D gene. The receptor comes from a woman aged 45 to 65 with Graves' hyperthyroidism that later progressed to Graves' ophthalmopathy. The CDR3 loop is CASSERSSYNEQFF. CDR3 coding DNA: TGTGCCAGCTCCGAGAGGTCCTCCTACAATGAGCAGTTCTTC. The whole variable domain, remainder taken from reference TRBV18 and TRBJ2-1, is NAGVMQNPRHLVRRRGQEARLRCSPMKGHSHVYWYRQLPEEGLKFMVYLQKENIIDESGMPKERFSAEFPKEGPSILRIQQVVRGDSAAYFCASSERSSYNEQFFGPGTRLTVL.